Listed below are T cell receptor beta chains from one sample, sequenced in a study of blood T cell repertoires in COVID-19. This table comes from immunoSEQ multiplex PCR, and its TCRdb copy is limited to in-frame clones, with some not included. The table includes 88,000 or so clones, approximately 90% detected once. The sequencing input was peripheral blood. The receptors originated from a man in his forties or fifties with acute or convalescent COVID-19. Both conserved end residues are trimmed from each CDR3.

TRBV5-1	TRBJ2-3	ASSSGDRTDTQY
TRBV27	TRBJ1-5	ASSKTGTGNQPQH
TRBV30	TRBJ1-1	AWRRPPESAF
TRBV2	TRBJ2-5	ASRKEGLAGEETQY
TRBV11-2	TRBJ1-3	ASSPGRGRSSGNTIY
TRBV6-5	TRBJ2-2	ASSYSGGHTGELF
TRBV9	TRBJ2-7	ASSAHGRDYEQY
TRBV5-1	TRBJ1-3	ASRSPGDGNTIY
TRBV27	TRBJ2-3	ASRGLASTDTQY
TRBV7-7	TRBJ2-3	ASSYPRSGQGTTNTQY
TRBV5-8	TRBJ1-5	ASSLGLRLNQPQH
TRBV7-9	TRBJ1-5	ASSLGGGNQPQH
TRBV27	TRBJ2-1	ASSFWGLADYNEQF
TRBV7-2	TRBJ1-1	ASSLDGTGDTEAF
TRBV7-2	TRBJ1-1	ASSSTGGGWTEAF
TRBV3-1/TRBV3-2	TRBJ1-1	ASSQDQADREAF
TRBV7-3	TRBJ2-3	ASSPGAGVWKQY
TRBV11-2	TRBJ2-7	ASSLTSGSDEQY
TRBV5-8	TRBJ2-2	ASSLLQGNTGELF
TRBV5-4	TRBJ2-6	AFSYVSGANVLT
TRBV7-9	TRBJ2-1	AQGQGFHEQF
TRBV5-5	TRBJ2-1	ASSLGLAGDNEQF
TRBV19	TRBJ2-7	ASSITGTGGREQY
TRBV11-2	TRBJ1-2	ASSSSFQTGYGYT
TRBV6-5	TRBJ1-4	ASSYSSRDEKLF
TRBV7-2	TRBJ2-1	ASSPRGFDEQF
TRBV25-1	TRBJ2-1	ASSEPPKAGAYNEQF
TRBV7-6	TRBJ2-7	ASSLAGDSSYEQY